The clone carrying this T cell receptor beta chain was recorded at least ten times. From germline, CDR1 is LNHDA and CDR2 SQIVND (reference sequence). Trimming removed 10 bases at V and 3 bases at J, with 21 bases between. This CDR3 contains 15 residues. The data belong to a study of CD8+CD57+ T cells in acquired aplastic anemia. Study at large: Recorded DNA amounts for sorted CD4+ and CD8+ cells had an average of around 3.5 ug.

CD8+CD57+ cell expansion, shown by flow cytometry, had occurred in the patients selected for sequencing. All patients had severe acquired aplastic anemia. Prior therapy had not been administered to any patient at the time of blood sampling. Genomic DNA acted as the template from which TCR beta VDJ combination and CDR3 sequence profiling were carried out. TCRdb redid the calling of the reads with MiXCR, one entry per CDR3 protein. The sample carries 100,000 to 150,000 distinct CDR3 sequences, over 30% recorded once. The sequence was obtained from a human donor with aplastic anemia. The rearrangement links TRBV19 to TRBJ1-2, with D maybe TRBD1 (5 bases). Sequencing used sorted CD4+, CD8+, or CD8+CD57+ T cells (not recorded which) from PBMCs. The CDR3 nucleotides read TGTGCCACTAAGCCCACAGGTCCCGCAGACTATGGCTACACCTTC. Encoded protein: CATKPTGPADYGYTF.